The 4 T cell receptor beta chains given below trace back to one sample, sequenced in a study of identical twins. TCRdb re-called the 5' RACE reads through MiXCR, storing one row per CDR3 protein. The sample lists hundreds of thousands of distinct CDR3 sequences; roughly 7% were seen once. These data were also reused for a study on yellow fever vaccine responses in identical twins.

Sequencing was carried out using memory (CD45RO+) T cells sorted from blood. The receptors stem from a woman younger than 35 in good health.

This sequence joins TRBV21-1 and TRBJ2-7; TRBD2 reflects the table's D call only, with no check against the DNA. TRBV21-1 counts as a pseudogene. This CDR3 is built from 15 residues. CDR3 DNA sequence: TGTGCCAGCAGCAAAGAAGGCCCTCAAAACTACGAGCAGTACTTC. It yields the protein CASSKEGPQNYEQYF.

This sequence joins TRBV18 and TRBJ2-2, with D possibly matching TRBD1 (5 bases). Per the germline V gene, CDR1 is KGHSH and CDR2 is LQKENI. The CDR3 extends over 15 amino acids. The ends were cut back, 3 bases at V and 6 bases at J, with 14 bases in the middle. The CDR3 sequence is CASSPSSQGPGELFF. DNA for the CDR3: TGTGCCAGCTCACCTTCGAGTCAGGGCCCCGGGGAGCTGTTTTTT. The whole variable domain, filled in from reference TRBV18 and TRBJ2-2, reads NAGVMQNPRHLVRRRGQEARLRCSPMKGHSHVYWYRQLPEEGLKFMVYLQKENIIDESGMPKERFSAEFPKEGPSILRIQQVVRGDSAAYFCASSPSSQGPGELFFGEGSRLTVL.

This clonotype was seen more than once but under ten times. The chain has TRBV19 and TRBJ2-2, with D perhaps TRBD1 or TRBD2 (7 bases each). CDR3 length: 14 amino acids. Germline assignment: CDR1 LNHDA and CDR2 SQIVND (reference sequence). V gave up 4 bases and J gave up 6 bases, with 12 bases separating them. CDR3 protein: CASSTGGGSGELFF. In DNA form, the CDR3 reads TGTGCCAGTAGTACAGGGGGGGGTTCCGGGGAGCTGTTTTTT.

This clonotype was seen ten or more times. This sequence joins TRBV5-1 and TRBJ2-1; 12 bases are a match to TRBD2. Germline-derived CDR1 and CDR2 are SGHRS and YFSETQ. The CDR3 spans 15 residues. The trim removed 3 bases at V and 5 bases at J, leaving 3 bases unmatched. In DNA form, the CDR3 reads TGCGCCAGCAGCTGGACTAGCGGGAAAGACAATGAGCAGTTCTTC. Encoded protein: CASSWTSGKDNEQFF. The full variable domain, rest sourced from reference TRBV5-1 and TRBJ2-1, is KAGVTQTPRYLIKTRGQQVTLSCSPISGHRSVSWYQQTPGQGLQFLFEYFSETQRNKGNFPGRFSGRQFSNSRSEMNVSTLELGDSALYLCASSWTSGKDNEQFFGPGTRLTVL.